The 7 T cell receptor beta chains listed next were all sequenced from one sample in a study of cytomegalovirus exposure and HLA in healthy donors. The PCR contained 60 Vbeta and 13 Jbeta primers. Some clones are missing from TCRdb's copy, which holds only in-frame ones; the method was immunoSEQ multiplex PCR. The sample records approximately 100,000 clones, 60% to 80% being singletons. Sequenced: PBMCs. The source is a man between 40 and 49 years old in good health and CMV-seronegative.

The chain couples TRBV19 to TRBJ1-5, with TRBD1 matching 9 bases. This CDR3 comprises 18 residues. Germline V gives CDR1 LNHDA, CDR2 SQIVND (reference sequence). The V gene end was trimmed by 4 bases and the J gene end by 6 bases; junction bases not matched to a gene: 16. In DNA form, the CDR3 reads TGTGCCAGTAGTACTACGTACAGGGGGCTTTTTCGGGTTCAGCCCCAGCATTTT. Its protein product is CASSTTYRGLFRVQPQHF.

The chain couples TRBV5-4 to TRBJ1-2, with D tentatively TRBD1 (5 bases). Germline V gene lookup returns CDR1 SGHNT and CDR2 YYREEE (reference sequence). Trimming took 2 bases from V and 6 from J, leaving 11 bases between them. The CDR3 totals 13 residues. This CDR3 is CASSLKGVDGYTF. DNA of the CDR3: TGTGCCAGCAGCTTAAAAGGGGTTGATGGCTACACCTTC.

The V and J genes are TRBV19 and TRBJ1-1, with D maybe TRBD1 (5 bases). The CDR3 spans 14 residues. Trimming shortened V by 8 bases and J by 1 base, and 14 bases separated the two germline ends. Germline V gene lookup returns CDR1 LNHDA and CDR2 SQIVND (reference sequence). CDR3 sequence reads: CASRASGSNTEAFF. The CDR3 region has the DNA TGTGCCAGTCGTGCGTCAGGGTCGAACACTGAAGCTTTCTTT.

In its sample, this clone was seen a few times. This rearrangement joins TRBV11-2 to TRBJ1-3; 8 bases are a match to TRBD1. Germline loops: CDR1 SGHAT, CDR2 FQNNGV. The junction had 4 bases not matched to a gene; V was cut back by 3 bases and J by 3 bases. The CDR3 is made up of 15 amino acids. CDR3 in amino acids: CASSLDRADGNTIYF. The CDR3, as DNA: TGTGCCAGCAGCTTGGACAGGGCGGATGGAAACACCATATATTTT.

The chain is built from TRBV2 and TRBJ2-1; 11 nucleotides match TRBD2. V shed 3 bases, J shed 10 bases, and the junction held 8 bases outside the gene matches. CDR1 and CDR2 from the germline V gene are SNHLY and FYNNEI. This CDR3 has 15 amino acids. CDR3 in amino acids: CASSEGSGGGREQFF. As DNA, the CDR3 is TGTGCCAGCAGTGAGGGTAGCGGGGGGGGTAGAGAGCAGTTCTTC. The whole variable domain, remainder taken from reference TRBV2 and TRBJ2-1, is EPEVTQTPSHQVTQMGQEVILRCVPISNHLYFYWYRQILGQKVEFLVSFYNNEISEKSEIFDDQFSVERPDGSNFTLKIRSTKLEDSAMYFCASSEGSGGGREQFFGPGTRLTVL.

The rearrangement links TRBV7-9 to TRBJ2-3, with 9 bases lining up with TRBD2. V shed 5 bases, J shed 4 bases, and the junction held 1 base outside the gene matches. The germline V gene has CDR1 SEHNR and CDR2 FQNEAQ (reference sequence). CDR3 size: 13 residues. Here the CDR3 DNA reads TGTGCCAGCAGCCGGACTAGCGCAGATACGCAGTATTTT. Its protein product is CASSRTSADTQYF.

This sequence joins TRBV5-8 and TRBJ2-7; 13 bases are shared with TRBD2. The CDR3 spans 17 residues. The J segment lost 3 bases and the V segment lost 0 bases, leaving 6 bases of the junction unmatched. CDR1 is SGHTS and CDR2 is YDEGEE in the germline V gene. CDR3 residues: CASSLAWGLAGFYEQYF. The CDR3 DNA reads TGTGCCAGCAGCTTGGCCTGGGGACTAGCGGGGTTCTACGAGCAGTACTTC.